This note documents a single TCR beta chain sequence. The data are from a study of CXCR3-negative and CXCR3-positive naive CD8 T cells. The CDR3 extends over 16 amino acids. The germline gives CDR1 SGHTA, CDR2 FQGNSA. UMI-labeled 5' RACE TRB cDNA libraries were prepared from the cells. TCRdb reanalyzed the 5' RACE reads, giving one entry per CDR3 protein sequence and no DNA. The repertoire table contains 75,000 to 100,000 distinct CDR3 sequences. The TCR sequence derives from a human donor in good health. Some clones in this sample may be carry-over from other donors' samples. V is TRBV7-2 and J is TRBJ2-3; TCRdb's assignment of TRBD1 cannot be checked, as there is no DNA. Material for sequencing was naive CXCR3- CD8+ T cells from blood. The sample's subset: CD45RO-CCR7+CD27+CD95- naive CD8+ T cells lacking CXCR3 (TNR3-). The CDR3 protein is CASSLPGQGATDTQYF.